This T cell receptor beta chain was captured in a study of a mutant IDH1 vaccine in newly diagnosed glioma. Study-level information: Previous care, which was radiotherapy, temozolomide, or both, most often involved both. Broader study findings: Shifts in the top peripheral T cell clonotypes seemed unrelated to pseudoprogression. The vaccine induced immune responses, and these occurred in 80% to 95% of patients.

Produced via immunoSEQ multiplex PCR; TCRdb's table is partial and in-frame only. The sample shows 30,000 to 40,000 clones, around 80% of them seen only once. Trimming took 5 bases from V and 0 from J, leaving 7 bases between them. The CDR3 length is 13 residues. Germline values: CDR1 WSHSY, CDR2 SAAADI. This sample's time point: baseline, week 1 (first vaccination visit). Stated treatment: pre-vaccination baseline after standard-of-care therapy. As to this clone: What it binds is not known.

This sample comprised PBMCs, obtained from a glioma patient treated with radiotherapy, temozolomide or both. The V gene is TRBV10-2, the J gene TRBJ2-5; possibly TRBD1 for D (5 bases). The TCR was taken from a man aged 40-50 years with glioma. Some clones in this sample may be carry-over from other donors' samples. The CDR3: CASSPDNQETQYF. The CDR3 nucleotides are TGCGCCAGCAGTCCGGACAACCAAGAGACCCAGTACTTC.